The clone carrying this TCR beta chain was seen only a few times. Its antigen is not identified. MiXCR, run by TCRdb on the 5' RACE reads, gives a single entry per CDR3 protein. The sample consists of around 50,000 distinct CDR3 sequences, 26% of them appearing once. Treg sorting used a CD4+CD25+CD127-/low gate. Notes on the study in general: Tumor memory CD4+ T cell TCR gene usage clustered with blood and lymph node memory CD4+ cells and lymph node naive CD4+ cells.

V lost 5 bases and J lost 0, with 7 bases in between. The CDR3 extends over 13 amino acids. Germline values: CDR1 SGHNT, CDR2 YENEEA. Material for sequencing was tumor-infiltrating Tregs sorted from the breast tumor. The TCR was taken from a female donor with breast cancer. J is TRBJ1-1 and V is TRBV11-3, with D perhaps TRBD1 (6 bases). CDR3 coding DNA: TGTGCCAGCAGCGGACAGATGAACACTGAAGCTTTCTTT. It specifies CASSGQMNTEAFF.